A selection of T cell receptor beta chains follows, all from one sample in a study of identical twins. TCRdb redid the calling of the 5' RACE reads with MiXCR, one entry per CDR3 protein. The repertoire consists of 1.5 million to 2 million distinct CDR3 sequences, with less than 35% occurring once and the leading ten covering 0.25% to 0.3%. Sequenced sample: cord blood. The receptors shown here come from a newborn girl in good health. Both conserved end residues are part of each CDR3. A D gene is named only where the DNA matches it firmly. Clone size is shown for a subset of rows, as once, few, many or a class of expanded clone.

cdr3_aa cdr3_nt v_call d_call clone_size j_call
CAISGQGSEQYF TGTGCCATCAGTGGTCAGGGCTCCGAGCAGTACTTC TRBV10-3 - many TRBJ2-7
CASSSTGARYEQYF TGTGCCAGCAGTTCGACAGGGGCCCGCTACGAGCAGTACTTC TRBV6-5 TRBD1 few TRBJ2-7
CASTKTGFLYGYTF TGTGCCAGCACCAAGACAGGCTTCCTCTATGGCTACACCTTC TRBV6-2/TRBV6-3 - few TRBJ1-2
CASSPTNLYEQYF TGTGCCAGCAGCCCGACTAATCTTTACGAGCAGTACTTC TRBV7-2 - few TRBJ2-7
CASRTSGGAGEQFF TGTGCCAGCAGGACTAGCGGGGGCGCGGGTGAGCAGTTCTTC TRBV12-3/TRBV12-4 TRBD2 - TRBJ2-1
CASSLTSAGEGYNEQFF TGTGCCAGCAGCCTCACGTCCGCGGGAGAGGGGTACAATGAGCAGTTCTTC TRBV4-2 TRBD2 - TRBJ2-1
CASSVDVKETQYF TGTGCCAGCAGCGTAGACGTAAAAGAGACCCAGTACTTC TRBV9 - many TRBJ2-5
CSVQPPPTGGYGYTF TGCAGCGTCCAACCCCCTCCGACAGGGGGCTATGGCTACACCTTC TRBV29-1 TRBD1 once TRBJ1-2
CASSQAEGTTYEQYF TGCGCCAGCAGCCAAGCAGAGGGGACCACCTACGAGCAGTACTTC TRBV4-1 - few TRBJ2-7
CASSFRLAGYISYEQYF TGTGCCAGCAGTTTTAGACTAGCGGGATATATTTCCTACGAGCAGTACTTC TRBV12-3/TRBV12-4 TRBD2 few TRBJ2-7